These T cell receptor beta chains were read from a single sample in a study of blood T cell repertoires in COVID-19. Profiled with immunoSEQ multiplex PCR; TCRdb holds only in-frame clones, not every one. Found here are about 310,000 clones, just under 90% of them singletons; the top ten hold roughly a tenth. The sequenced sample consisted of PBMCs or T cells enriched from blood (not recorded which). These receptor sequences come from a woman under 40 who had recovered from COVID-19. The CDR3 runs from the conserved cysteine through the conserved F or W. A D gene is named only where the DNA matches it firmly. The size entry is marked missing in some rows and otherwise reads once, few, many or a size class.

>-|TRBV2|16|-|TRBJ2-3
TGTGCCAGCAGTGAAGTTTTTAGGACTAGCACAGATACGCAGTATTTT
CASSEVFRTSTDTQYF
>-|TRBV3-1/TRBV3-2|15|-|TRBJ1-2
TGTGCCAGCAGCCAAGGCCAGGGGCAGGGTGGTGGCTACACCTTC
CASSQGQGQGGGYTF
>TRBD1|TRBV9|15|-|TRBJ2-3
TGTGCCAGCAGCGTAGAGGGACAGAACACAGATACGCAGTATTTT
CASSVEGQNTDTQYF
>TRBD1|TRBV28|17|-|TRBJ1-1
TGTGCCAGCAGTTTATCGGGACAGGGAGTAATGAACACTGAAGCTTTCTTT
CASSLSGQGVMNTEAFF
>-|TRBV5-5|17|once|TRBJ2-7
TGTGCCAGCAGCTTGATGATGACGAGACAGAGCTCCTACGAGCAGTACTTC
CASSLMMTRQSSYEQYF
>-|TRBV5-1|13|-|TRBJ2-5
TGCGCCAGCAGCTTAGGGGCGCACGAGACCCAGTACTTC
CASSLGAHETQYF
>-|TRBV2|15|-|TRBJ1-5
TGTGCCAGCACCAGAAGGTCACTAAACAATCAGCCCCAGCATTTT
CASTRRSLNNQPQHF
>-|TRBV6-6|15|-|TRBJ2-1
TGTGCCAGCAGTTACGGACGGGATCAAAACAATGAGCAGTTCTTC
CASSYGRDQNNEQFF
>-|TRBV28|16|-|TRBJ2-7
TGTGCCAGCAGTTTCTACCGACGACTTAGGGGTCACGAGCAGTACTTC
CASSFYRRLRGHEQYF
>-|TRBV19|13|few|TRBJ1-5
TGTGCCACCTCCCGGGTTGCGAATCAGCCCCAGCATTTT
CATSRVANQPQHF
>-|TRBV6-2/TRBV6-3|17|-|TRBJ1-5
TGTGCCAGCAGCCAGCCCGGGGCGGGGGATAGCAATCAGCCCCAGCATTTT
CASSQPGAGDSNQPQHF
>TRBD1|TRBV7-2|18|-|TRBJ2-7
TGTGCCAGCAGCTTAGCCCGCCTATACGCGGCAGGGGGTAACGAGCAGTACTTC
CASSLARLYAAGGNEQYF
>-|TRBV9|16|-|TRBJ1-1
TGTGCCAGCAGCCCTCAGCCAACGGTGGAGTTTGGTGAAGCTTTCTTT
CASSPQPTVEFGEAFF
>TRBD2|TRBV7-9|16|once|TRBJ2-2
TGTGCCAGCAGCTTAGGACTAGCGGGAGGCCTTGGGGAGCTGTTTTTT
CASSLGLAGGLGELFF
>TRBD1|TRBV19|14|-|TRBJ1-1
TGTGCCAGTAGCCAGGACAGGGAGAACACTGAAGCTTTCTTT
CASSQDRENTEAFF
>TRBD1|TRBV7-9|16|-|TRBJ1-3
TGTGCCAGCAGCCAAGACAGGGGCGCCTTTTATAGCACCATATATTTT
CASSQDRGAFYSTIYF
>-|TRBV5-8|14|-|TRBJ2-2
TGTGCCAGCAGCTTTAAAGCGTTCACCGGGGAGCTGTTTTTT
CASSFKAFTGELFF
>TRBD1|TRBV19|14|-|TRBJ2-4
TGTGCCAGTAGTAGGGACAGGGGAATCGGCATTCAGTACTTC
CASSRDRGIGIQYF
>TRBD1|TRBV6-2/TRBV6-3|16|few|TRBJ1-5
TGTGCCAGCAGCCAGATTGATGGACAGGATGGCCAGCCCCAGCATTTT
CASSQIDGQDGQPQHF
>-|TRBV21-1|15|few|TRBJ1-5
TGTGCCAGCAGCAATAAGGGGACAGATAATCAGCCCCAGCATTTT
CASSNKGTDNQPQHF
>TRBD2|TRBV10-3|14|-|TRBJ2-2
TGTGCCTCACAAGCGGGAGGCCGTCCCGGGGAGCTGTTTTTT
CASQAGGRPGELFF
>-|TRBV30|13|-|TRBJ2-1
TGTGCCTGGAACGGACTACTGGGGAATGAGCAGTTCTTC
CAWNGLLGNEQFF
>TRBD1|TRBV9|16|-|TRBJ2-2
TGTGCCAGCAGCGTTCCGGGACAGGGTGACACCGGGGAGCTGTTTTTT
CASSVPGQGDTGELFF
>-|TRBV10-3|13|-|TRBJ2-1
TGTGCCATCACATCGCTAGCCGGCTATGAGCAGTTCTTC
CAITSLAGYEQFF
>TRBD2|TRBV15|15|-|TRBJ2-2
TGTGCCACCAGCAGAGAACGGGGGGACACCGGGGAGCTGTTTTTT
CATSRERGDTGELFF
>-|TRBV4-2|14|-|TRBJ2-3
TGTGCCAGCAGCCAAGATAGATACACAGATACGCAGTATTTT
CASSQDRYTDTQYF
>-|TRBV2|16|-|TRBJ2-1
TGTGCCAGCAGTGAAGCGGAGGGTCCGGGGCCGAATGAGCAGTTCTTC
CASSEAEGPGPNEQFF
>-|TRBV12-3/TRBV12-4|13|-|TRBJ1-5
TGTGCCAGCAGTTTAAACAAGAATCAGCCCCAGCATTTT
CASSLNKNQPQHF
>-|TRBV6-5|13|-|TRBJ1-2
TGTGCCAGCAGTTACAGGGAGGGTCAGGGCTACACCTTC
CASSYREGQGYTF
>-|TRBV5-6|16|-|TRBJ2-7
TGTGCCAGCAGCCCCTGGGGGGACGTCGGTCTCTACGAGCAGTACTTC
CASSPWGDVGLYEQYF
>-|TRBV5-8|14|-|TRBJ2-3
TGTGCCAGCAGCTTACTAGCCCCTCCAGATACGCAGTATTTT
CASSLLAPPDTQYF
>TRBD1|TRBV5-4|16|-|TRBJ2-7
TGTGCCTCAGCTTGGGATCAGGGACAGGGTAGATACGAGCAGTACTTC
CASAWDQGQGRYEQYF
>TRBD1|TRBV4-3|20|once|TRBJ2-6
TGCGCCAGCAGCCCGAGGGAGCCGGGACAGGGGAGCACTGGGGCCAACGTCCTGACTTTC
CASSPREPGQGSTGANVLTF
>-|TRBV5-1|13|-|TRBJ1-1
TGCGCCAGCAGGAATACAGAAAACACTGAAGCTTTCTTT
CASRNTENTEAFF
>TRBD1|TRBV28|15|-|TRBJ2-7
TGTGCCAGCAGACCCTTCGGGACAGGGGCCTACGAGCAGTACTTC
CASRPFGTGAYEQYF